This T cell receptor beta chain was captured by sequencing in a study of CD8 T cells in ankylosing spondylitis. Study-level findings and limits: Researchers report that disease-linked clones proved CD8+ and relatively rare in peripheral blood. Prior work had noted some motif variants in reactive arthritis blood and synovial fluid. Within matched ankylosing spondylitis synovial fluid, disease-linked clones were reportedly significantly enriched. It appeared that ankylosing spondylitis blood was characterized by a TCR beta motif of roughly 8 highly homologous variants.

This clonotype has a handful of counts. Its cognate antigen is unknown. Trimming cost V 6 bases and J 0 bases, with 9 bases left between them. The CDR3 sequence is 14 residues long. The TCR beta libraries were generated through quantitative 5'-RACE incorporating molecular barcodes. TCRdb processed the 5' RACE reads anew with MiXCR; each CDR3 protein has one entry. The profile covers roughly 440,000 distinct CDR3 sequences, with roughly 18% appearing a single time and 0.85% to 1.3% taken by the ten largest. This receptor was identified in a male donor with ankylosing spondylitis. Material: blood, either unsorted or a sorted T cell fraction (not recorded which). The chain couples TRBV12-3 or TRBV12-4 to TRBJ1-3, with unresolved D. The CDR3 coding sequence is TGTGCCAGCAGCCTAGGAGACTCTGGAAACACCATATATTTT. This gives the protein CASSLGDSGNTIYF.